The 22 T cell receptor beta chains in this list originate from one sample, sequenced in a study of T cells after yellow fever vaccination (dated by TCRdb to between 2017 and 2020). Explained via the paper, the treatment or condition label denotes: live attenuated yellow fever vaccine strain. Library prep was done by 5' RACE. Sequenced using an Illumina HiSeq 2500. The raw public reads went through TCRdb reprocessing: fastp at Q25, MiXCR clone calling, in-frame beta chains kept. Entries that share a CDR3 protein sequence are merged under the most common genes and DNA. The table for this sample lists approximately 47,000 distinct CDR3 sequences; roughly 6.4% of them were counted only once. The ten most abundant clones make up about 10% of the sample. Sequencing used PBMCs, either bulk or a sorted T-cell subset (CD4+, CD8+, memory, or dextramer-sorted; not recorded which), obtained 45 days after the yellow fever booster vaccination. The origin of the receptors is a man between 25 and 39 years old who received the YFV17D yellow fever vaccine.

This clonotype was detected only a few times. The rearrangement joins TRBV30 to TRBJ2-7; D may be TRBD1 (5 bases). The V and J ends lost 4 bases and 1 base respectively, with 14 bases between them. In germline, CDR1 is GTSNPN, CDR2 SVGIG (reference sequence). The CDR3 consists of 14 residues. The CDR3 here is CAWMLGRGSYEQYF. CDR3 in DNA: TGTGCCTGGATGTTGGGTAGGGGTTCCTACGAGCAGTACTTC.

This clonotype was detected ten times or more. The chain employs TRBV10-3 and TRBJ1-4, with 7 bases fitting TRBD1. The junction had 5 bases not matched to a gene; V was cut back by 4 bases and J by 3 bases. The CDR3 contains 15 residues. CDR1 ENHRY and CDR2 SYGVKD come from the germline V gene. The CDR3 protein is CAISGGGTANEKLFF. In DNA, the CDR3 is TGTGCCATCAGTGGAGGGGGGACAGCTAATGAAAAACTGTTTTTT.

This clonotype was observed a handful of times. The chain employs TRBV28 and TRBJ2-3, with TRBD2 matching over 11 bases. Germline loops: CDR1 MDHEN, CDR2 SYDVKM. This CDR3 is 15 amino acids long. J lost 3 bases, V lost 6 bases, and 5 bases had no gene match. The CDR3 DNA sequence: TGTGCCAGCAGACTAGCGGGAGAGGGGACAGATACGCAGTATTTT. Translated: CASRLAGEGTDTQYF.

This clonotype came up a few times. This sequence joins TRBV19 and TRBJ1-6; no firm D call. Germline-derived CDR1 and CDR2 are LNHDA and SQIVND (reference sequence). The CDR3 loop spans 18 amino acids. V was clipped by 0 bases and J by 9 bases, with 21 bases between them. The CDR3 here is CASSIERTIPGGSSPLHF. CDR3 sequence (DNA): TGTGCCAGTAGTATAGAGAGGACGATTCCGGGAGGGTCTTCACCCCTCCACTTT.

The chain has TRBV20-1 and TRBJ1-1; weak D call: TRBD1 (5 bases). Germline loops: CDR1 DFQATT, CDR2 SNEGSKA (reference sequence). The CDR3 has 11 amino acids. V was clipped by 5 bases and J by 6 bases, with 10 bases between them. The CDR3 is CSAPREAEAFF. The CDR3 DNA reads as TGCAGTGCTCCCAGGGAAGCTGAAGCTTTCTTT.

This clonotype was seen ten or more times. The gene calls are TRBV4-2 and TRBJ2-7, with 13 bases lining up with TRBD2. In germline, CDR1 is LGHNA, CDR2 YNFKEQ. The length of the CDR3 is 17 residues. The trim removed 0 bases at V and 5 bases at J, leaving 7 bases unmatched. This CDR3 reads CASSQDQGTSGNNEQYF. In nucleotides, the CDR3 is TGTGCCAGCAGCCAAGATCAAGGGACTAGCGGGAACAACGAGCAGTACTTC.

Many counts were recorded for this clonotype. V and J are TRBV10-3 and TRBJ2-1; 9 positions match TRBD2. The CDR3 has 15 residues. V lost 0 bases to trimming and J lost 8 bases; unmatched junction nucleotides: 5. Germline loops: CDR1 ENHRY, CDR2 SYGVKD. As DNA, the CDR3 is TGTGCCATCAGTGAGTCCGGCGGACTAGCGCATGAGCAGTTCTTC. Its translation is CAISESGGLAHEQFF.

This clonotype was counted at least ten times. The chain employs TRBV12-3 or TRBV12-4 and TRBJ2-7; D is possibly TRBD2 (5 bases). The CDR3 has 15 amino acids. The ends were cut back, 6 bases at V and 5 bases at J, with 20 bases in the middle. The CDR3 loop is CASRPTSGPRNEQYF. The CDR3 nucleotides read TGTGCCAGCAGACCTACAAGCGGCCCAAGGAACGAGCAGTACTTC.

This clonotype was recorded many times. The chain combines TRBV5-5 with TRBJ1-1; D remains ambiguous. The CDR3 is made up of 13 amino acids. Between the trimmed V and J ends, which lost 2 bases and 0 bases, there was a span of 5 bases. CDR1 SGHKS and CDR2 YYEKEE come from the germline V gene (reference sequence). CDR3 coding DNA: TGTGCCAGCAGCTTCGACATGAACACTGAAGCTTTCTTT. The encoded protein is CASSFDMNTEAFF.

A few counts support this clonotype. V gene TRBV9 combines with J gene TRBJ2-1, with D perhaps matching TRBD1 (6 bases). The V end lost 4 bases, the J end lost 8 bases, and 13 bases lay between the germline ends. Per the germline V gene, CDR1 is SGDLS and CDR2 is YYNGEE. The length of the CDR3 is 13 residues. In DNA, the CDR3 is TGTGCCAGCAGCACCCTACAGGGACATGAGCAGTTCTTC. This encodes CASSTLQGHEQFF. Full variable domain (rest looked up from reference TRBV9 and TRBJ2-1): DSGVTQTPKHLITATGQRVTLRCSPRSGDLSVYWYQQSLDQGLQFLIQYYNGEERAKGNILERFSAQQFPDLHSELNLSSLELGDSALYFCASSTLQGHEQFFGPGTRLTVL.

This clonotype was counted at least ten times. The chain is built from TRBV3-1 and TRBJ1-3; D not resolved. Trimming removed 4 bases from V and 4 bases from J, with 8 bases in between. This CDR3 has 13 amino acids. In germline, CDR1 is LGHDT, CDR2 YNNKEL (reference sequence). The CDR3 DNA reads as TGTGCCAGCAGCCGACTGCGGGGAAACACCATATATTTT. Protein product: CASSRLRGNTIYF.

The rearrangement uses TRBV27 and TRBJ1-6; D unresolved. CDR3 size: 15 residues. The V end lost 5 bases, the J end lost 7 bases, and 15 bases lay between the germline ends. Germline V CDR1 and CDR2: MNHEY, SMNVEV (reference sequence). The CDR3 DNA follows: TGTGCCAGCAGTCCATGGCCCGGCCCCAATTCACCCCTCCACTTT. It yields the protein CASSPWPGPNSPLHF.

This clonotype has ten or more counts. Given the absence of the conserved phenylalanine or tryptophan at the CDR3 end, a read error is likely. It is unclear where the CDR3 begins or ends on the DNA, so no DNA is shown, and the CDR3 is as TCRdb lists it. V gene TRBV24-1 combines with J gene TRBJ2-1. CDR1 is KGHDR, CDR2 SFDVKD, per germline. The CDR3 region is 8 residues in length, termini included. CDR3 sequence reads: CATWLTWS.

This clonotype was counted between two and nine times. This chain joins TRBV6-5 and TRBJ2-3, with D tentatively TRBD2 (6 bases). Germline values: CDR1 MNHEY, CDR2 SVGAGI. The germline V and J ends were trimmed by 6 bases and 2 bases, with 15 bases remaining between them. The CDR3 length is 15 residues. In DNA, the CDR3 is TGTGCCAGCAGGTTAAACGCGGGACTCACAGATACGCAGTATTTT. Translating it yields CASRLNAGLTDTQYF.

With regard to this clonotype: A much larger clone is a single base away; this may be a read error. The V gene is TRBV2, the J gene TRBJ2-1; TRBD2 might be the D (5 bases). This CDR3 has 15 residues. Trimming left V 4 bases short and J 15 bases short, with 25 bases between. CDR1 SNHLY and CDR2 FYNNEI come from the germline V gene. CDR3 coding DNA: TGTGCCAGCAGTGCGGCTAGCAGGAGCCCTCTTCGTTCGTTCTTC. Residues: CASSAASRSPLRSFF.

Many counts were recorded for this clonotype. The rearrangement joins TRBV10-2 to TRBJ2-4; D is perhaps TRBD2 (5 bases). CDR1 WSHSY and CDR2 SAAADI come from the germline V gene. V gave up 2 bases and J gave up 0 bases, with 11 bases separating them. This CDR3 is built from 16 residues. The CDR3 DNA reads TGCGCCAGCAGTGAGGGACGGGGAATAGCCAAAAACATTCAGTACTTC. Translating it yields CASSEGRGIAKNIQYF.

This clonotype was recorded at least ten times. This chain uses TRBV6-6 with TRBJ2-7, with D hard to call. In germline, CDR1 is MNHNY, CDR2 SVGAGI (reference sequence). V was pared by 0 bases and J by 6 bases, with 9 bases between. The CDR3 length is 13 residues. The DNA of the CDR3 is TGTGCCAGCAGTTACTCGGACCCTCCCGAGCAGTACTTC. It is translated as CASSYSDPPEQYF.

The V call is TRBV18, the J call TRBJ1-3; D may be TRBD1 (5 bases). The CDR3 is 16 amino acids. V lost 6 bases, J lost 2 bases, and 17 bases lay in between. CDR1 and CDR2 from the germline V gene are KGHSH and LQKENI. The CDR3 here is CASSQSRGATGNTIYF. CDR3 nucleotides: TGTGCCAGCTCTCAATCCCGCGGGGCCACTGGAAACACCATATATTTT.

This clonotype was observed at least ten times. The V and J genes are TRBV29-1 and TRBJ2-1; perhaps TRBD1 as D (5 bases). In germline, CDR1 is SQVTM, CDR2 ANQGSEA. V shed 4 bases and J shed 8 bases, with 12 bases lying between them. CDR3 length: 12 amino acids. CDR3 bases: TGCAGCGTTGTTGGACAAGGGGATGAGCAGTTCTTC. Amino acids: CSVVGQGDEQFF.

Comment on this clonotype: One end of the junction varies from germline; a read error may be responsible. V and J are TRBV19 and TRBJ2-7; D might be TRBD1 or TRBD2, each matching 5 bases. In germline, CDR1 is LNHDA, CDR2 SQIVND (reference sequence). The length of the CDR3 is 14 residues. DNA of the CDR3: TGTGCCAGTAGTATGAGGGGAGCCTTGGAAATAACGGACTTC. As protein: CASSMRGALEITDF.

CDR3 amino acids: CASTPSELDTDTQYF. CDR3 coding DNA: TGTGCCAGCACCCCGTCGGAGTTGGACACAGATACGCAGTATTTT. The V gene is TRBV4-2, the J gene TRBJ2-3; D gene uncertain. V was shortened by 7 bases and J by 2 bases, with 16 bases between the two germline ends. In germline, CDR1 is LGHNA, CDR2 YNFKEQ. This CDR3 is built from 15 residues.

The rearrangement uses TRBV5-1 and TRBJ2-7; 7 bases match TRBD1. Germline values: CDR1 SGHRS, CDR2 YFSETQ. This CDR3 has 15 amino acids. V dropped 0 bases and J dropped 2; count of bases not matched to a gene: 5. The CDR3 DNA sequence: TGCGCCAGCAGCTTGGTAGGGACAGAGACCTACGAGCAGTACTTC. Its translation: CASSLVGTETYEQYF.